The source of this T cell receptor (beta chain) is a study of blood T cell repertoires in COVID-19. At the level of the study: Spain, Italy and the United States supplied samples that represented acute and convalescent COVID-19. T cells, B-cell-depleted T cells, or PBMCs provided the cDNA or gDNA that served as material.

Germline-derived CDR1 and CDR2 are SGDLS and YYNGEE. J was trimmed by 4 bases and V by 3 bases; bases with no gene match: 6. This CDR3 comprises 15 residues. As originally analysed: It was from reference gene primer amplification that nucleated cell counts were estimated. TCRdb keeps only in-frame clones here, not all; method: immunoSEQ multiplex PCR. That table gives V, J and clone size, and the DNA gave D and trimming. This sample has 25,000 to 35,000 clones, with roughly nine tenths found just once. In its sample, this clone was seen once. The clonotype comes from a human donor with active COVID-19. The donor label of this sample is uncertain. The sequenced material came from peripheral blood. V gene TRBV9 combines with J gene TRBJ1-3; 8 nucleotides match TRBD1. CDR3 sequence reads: CASSARQGNGNTIYF. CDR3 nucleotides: TGTGCCAGCAGCGCCCGACAGGGGAACGGAAACACCATATATTTT.